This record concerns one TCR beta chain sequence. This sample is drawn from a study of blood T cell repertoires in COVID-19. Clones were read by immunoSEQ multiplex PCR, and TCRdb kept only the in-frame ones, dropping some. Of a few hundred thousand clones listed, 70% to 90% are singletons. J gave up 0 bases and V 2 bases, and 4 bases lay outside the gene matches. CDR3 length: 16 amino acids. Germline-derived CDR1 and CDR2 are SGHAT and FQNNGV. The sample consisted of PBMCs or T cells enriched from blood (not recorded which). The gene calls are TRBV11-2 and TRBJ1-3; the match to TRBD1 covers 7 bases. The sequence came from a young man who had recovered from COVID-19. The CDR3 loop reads CASSLTRTGSGNTIYF. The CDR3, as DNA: TGTGCCAGCAGCTTAACTAGGACAGGCTCTGGAAACACCATATATTTT.